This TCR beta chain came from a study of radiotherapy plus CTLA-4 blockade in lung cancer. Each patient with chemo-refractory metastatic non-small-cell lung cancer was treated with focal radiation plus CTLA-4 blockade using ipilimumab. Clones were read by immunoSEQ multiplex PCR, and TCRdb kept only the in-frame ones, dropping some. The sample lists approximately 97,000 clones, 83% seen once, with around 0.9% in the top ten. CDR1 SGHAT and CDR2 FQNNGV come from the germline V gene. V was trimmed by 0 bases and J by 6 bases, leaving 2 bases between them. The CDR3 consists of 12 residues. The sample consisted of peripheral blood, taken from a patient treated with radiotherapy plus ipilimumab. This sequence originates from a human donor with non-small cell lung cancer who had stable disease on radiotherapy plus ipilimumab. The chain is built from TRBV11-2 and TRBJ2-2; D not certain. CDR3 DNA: TGTGCCAGCAGCTTAGACGCCGGGGAGCTGTTTTTT. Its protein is CASSLDAGELFF.